The next 27 T cell receptor beta chains were all read from a single sample in a study of cytomegalovirus exposure and HLA in healthy donors. Measured with immunoSEQ multiplex PCR; TCRdb has only the in-frame clones, and not every one. The data contain approximately 180,000 clones, more than 75% of them singletons. The sample was PBMCs. These receptors all come from a man between 18 and 29 years old in good health and CMV-seropositive.

In DNA, the CDR3 is TGTGCCAGCAGTTACGGACAGACTAACTATGGCTACACCTTC. Translation: CASSYGQTNYGYTF. J is TRBJ1-2 and V is TRBV6-5, with D tentatively TRBD1 (6 bases). Germline lookup yields CDR1 MNHEY and CDR2 SVGAGI. The CDR3 covers 14 residues. V lost 2 bases to trimming and J lost 0 bases, with 7 bases between them.

V and J are TRBV19 and TRBJ2-1; 7 nucleotides match TRBD1. V gave up 8 bases and J gave up 6 bases; unmatched junction bases: 13. Germline CDR1 LNHDA, CDR2 SQIVND (reference sequence). CDR3 length: 15 residues. The CDR3, as DNA: TGTGCCAGTGGGGACCGGGACAGAGACTTCAATGAGCAGTTCTTC. Protein: CASGDRDRDFNEQFF.

The chain has TRBV19 and TRBJ1-1, with D tentatively TRBD1 (5 bases). Germline V gene lookup returns CDR1 LNHDA and CDR2 SQIVND (reference sequence). There are 11 residues in the CDR3. V dropped 10 bases and J dropped 8 bases, with 14 bases sitting between them. The CDR3 bases are TGTGCCACCTTAAGGGGCATCGAAGCTTTCTTT. Residues: CATLRGIEAFF. Supplemented by reference TRBV19 and TRBJ1-1, the full variable domain reads DGGITQSPKYLFRKEGQNVTLSCEQNLNHDAMYWYRQDPGQGLRLIYYSQIVNDFQKGDIAEGYSVSREKKESFPLTVTSAQKNPTAFYLCATLRGIEAFFGQGTRLTVV.

The V gene is TRBV9, the J gene TRBJ2-1; 10 positions match TRBD2. The CDR3 has 15 amino acids. CDR1 and CDR2 (germline): SGDLS, YYNGEE. With V trimmed by 0 bases and J by 7 bases, 4 bases remained unmatched. The CDR3 is CASSVGAGGYNEQFF. The CDR3 DNA sequence: TGTGCCAGCAGCGTAGGAGCGGGAGGGTATAATGAGCAGTTCTTC. Full variable domain (remainder filled in from reference TRBV9 and TRBJ2-1): DSGVTQTPKHLITATGQRVTLRCSPRSGDLSVYWYQQSLDQGLQFLIQYYNGEERAKGNILERFSAQQFPDLHSELNLSSLELGDSALYFCASSVGAGGYNEQFFGPGTRLTVL.

V gene TRBV18 combines with J gene TRBJ2-5; TRBD2 matches at 9 bases. From germline, CDR1 is KGHSH and CDR2 LQKENI. This CDR3 has 16 amino acids. Unmatched junction bases numbered 7, after V lost 0 bases and J lost 5 bases. CDR3 residues: CASSPPSGGPRETQYF. In nucleotides, the CDR3 is TGTGCCAGCTCACCACCTAGCGGGGGACCTCGGGAGACCCAGTACTTC.

The V gene is TRBV9, the J gene TRBJ1-6, with D tentatively TRBD1 (6 bases). The germline gives CDR1 SGDLS, CDR2 YYNGEE. V was clipped by 0 bases and J by 8 bases, with 12 bases between them. CDR3 length: 15 amino acids. CDR3 in DNA: TGTGCCAGCAGCGTAGTACAGGGTGGGGATTCACCCCTCCACTTT. Translation gives CASSVVQGGDSPLHF.

V and J are TRBV28 and TRBJ1-2; 8 bases agree with TRBD1. This CDR3 contains 13 residues. The germline CDR1 and CDR2 sequences are MDHEN and SYDVKM. Germline trimming cut 5 bases from V and 6 bases from J; bases unmatched to any gene: 5. This CDR3 is CASSPAGGDGYTF. CDR3 bases: TGTGCCAGCAGTCCCGCAGGGGGCGATGGCTACACCTTC.

The V call is TRBV4-3, the J call TRBJ2-1; 9 nucleotides agree with TRBD2. Germline CDR1 and CDR2: LGHNA and YSLEER. V lost 0 bases and J lost 2; bases outside the gene matches: 5. This CDR3 is 17 amino acids long. The DNA of the CDR3 is TGCGCCAGCAGCCAAGATGTAACTAGCGGGCCCTACAATGAGCAGTTCTTC. Protein sequence: CASSQDVTSGPYNEQFF.

A few counts support this clone. The chain combines TRBV7-8 with TRBJ1-6; 10 bases align to TRBD1. The trim removed 4 bases at V and 7 bases at J, leaving 1 base unmatched. This CDR3 has 14 amino acids. Germline CDR1 SGHVS, CDR2 FQNEAQ. CDR3 DNA: TGTGCCAGCAGCTCGGACAGGGGGAATTCACCCCTCCACTTT. Its protein is CASSSDRGNSPLHF.

This rearrangement joins TRBV27 to TRBJ2-7, with D maybe TRBD2 (5 bases). Trimming removed 5 bases from V and 5 bases from J, with 10 bases in between. The length of the CDR3 is 12 residues. Germline lookup yields CDR1 MNHEY and CDR2 SMNVEV (reference sequence). The DNA of the CDR3 is TGTGCCAGCAGTGGCCGGGGTGACGAGCAGTACTTC. Protein sequence: CASSGRGDEQYF.

J is TRBJ2-5 and V is TRBV4-1, with a weak D call TRBD2 (5 bases). Trimming left V 8 bases short and J 4 bases short, with 14 bases between. This CDR3 is built from 13 residues. CDR1 and CDR2 from the germline V gene are MGHRA and YSYEKL. The CDR3 loop is CASADIRGETQYF. CDR3 sequence (DNA): TGCGCCAGCGCCGACATTCGGGGAGAGACCCAGTACTTC.

This chain joins TRBV7-2 and TRBJ1-1, with 8 bases that match TRBD1. In germline, CDR1 is SGHTA, CDR2 FQGNSA. The trim removed 5 bases at V and 4 bases at J, leaving 3 bases unmatched. The CDR3 is made up of 13 amino acids. CDR3 residues: CASSQTGATEAFF. CDR3 nucleotides: TGTGCCAGCAGCCAGACAGGGGCCACTGAAGCTTTCTTT.

This chain connects TRBV11-2 to TRBJ1-2; a weak D match, TRBD1 (6 bases). CDR3 length: 15 residues. V lost 9 bases and J lost 6, with 23 bases in between. Germline CDR1 and CDR2: SGHAT and FQNNGV. CDR3 residues: CASGGHLNLLHGYTF. DNA for the CDR3: TGTGCCAGTGGGGGACACCTGAACCTTTTGCATGGCTACACCTTC. The entire variable domain, with the rest obtained from reference TRBV11-2 and TRBJ1-2, is as follows: EAGVAQSPRYKIIEKRQSVAFWCNPISGHATLYWYQQILGQGPKLLIQFQNNGVVDDSQLPKDRFSAERLKGVDSTLKIQPAKLEDSAVYLCASGGHLNLLHGYTFGSGTRLTVV.

The genes are TRBV7-6 and TRBJ2-6; 7 bases are a match to TRBD1. The CDR3 has 16 residues. The V gene end was trimmed by 5 bases and the J gene end by 4 bases; junction bases not matched to a gene: 8. Germline V CDR1 and CDR2: SGHVS, FNYEAQ. The CDR3 protein is CASSALQGLGANVLTF. The CDR3 bases are TGTGCCAGCAGCGCCCTACAGGGGCTAGGGGCCAACGTCCTGACTTTC.

This clone has more than one count but fewer than ten. This chain connects TRBV14 to TRBJ1-2; 8 bases line up with TRBD1. The CDR3 covers 18 residues. The V and J ends lost 0 bases and 7 bases, in that order; junction bases with no gene match: 16. Germline V gene lookup returns CDR1 SGHDN and CDR2 FVKESK. Written as DNA, the CDR3 is TGTGCCAGCAGCCAAGATGTTTTCCAGGTGACAGGGGATCGTGGCTACACCTTC. It codes for CASSQDVFQVTGDRGYTF.

The V gene is TRBV7-2, the J gene TRBJ2-7; 9 bases line up with TRBD1. Germline V CDR1 and CDR2: SGHTA, FQGNSA. The trim removed 5 bases at V and 3 bases at J, leaving 5 bases unmatched. This CDR3 is built from 14 residues. The CDR3 is CASSPGTGHYEQYF. CDR3 in DNA: TGTGCCAGCAGCCCCGGGACAGGGCACTACGAGCAGTACTTC.

V usage is TRBV29-1 and J usage is TRBJ1-2, with D hard to call. V lost 0 bases, J lost 8 bases, and 10 bases lay in between. CDR1 and CDR2 (germline): SQVTM, ANQGSEA. This CDR3 is 12 amino acids long. Here the CDR3 reads CSVEDGGMGYTF. The CDR3 DNA sequence: TGCAGCGTTGAAGACGGCGGAATGGGCTACACCTTC. The variable domain in full, completed from reference TRBV29-1 and TRBJ1-2, reads SAVISQKPSRDICQRGTSLTIQCQVDSQVTMMFWYRQQPGQSLTLIATANQGSEATYESGFVIDKFPISRPNLTFSTLTVSNMSPEDSSIYLCSVEDGGMGYTFGSGTRLTVV.

The chain combines TRBV11-2 with TRBJ2-2; no clear D. The germline gives CDR1 SGHAT, CDR2 FQNNGV. Trimming removed 5 bases at V and 6 bases at J, with 13 bases between. The CDR3 covers 14 residues. The CDR3 is CASSTSLVAGELFF. In DNA form, the CDR3 reads TGTGCCAGCAGCACTTCCCTGGTTGCCGGGGAGCTGTTTTTT. The full variable domain, rest sourced from reference TRBV11-2 and TRBJ2-2, is EAGVAQSPRYKIIEKRQSVAFWCNPISGHATLYWYQQILGQGPKLLIQFQNNGVVDDSQLPKDRFSAERLKGVDSTLKIQPAKLEDSAVYLCASSTSLVAGELFFGEGSRLTVL.

The chain uses TRBV9 and TRBJ2-7; 11 bases align to TRBD2. Losses at the gene ends were 0 bases for V and 7 bases for J; bases not matched to a gene: 15. This CDR3 region has 18 residues. Per germline, CDR1 SGDLS and CDR2 YYNGEE. The DNA for the CDR3 is TGTGCCAGCAGCGTAGGTCCCGGGACTAGCGGCCCCTGGGGGGAGCAGTACTTC. It encodes CASSVGPGTSGPWGEQYF.

J is TRBJ2-5 and V is TRBV5-6, with D uncertain. Per the germline V gene, CDR1 is SGHDT and CDR2 is YYEEEE. V was clipped by 5 bases and J by 5 bases, with 10 bases between them. The CDR3 spans 12 residues. CDR3 coding DNA: TGTGCCAGCAGTCTGGCGAGGGAGACCCAGTACTTC. This codes for CASSLARETQYF.

Only one count was recorded for this clone. The chain is built from TRBV5-1 and TRBJ2-7, with 11 bases matching TRBD2. The CDR3 runs to 16 residues. CDR1 and CDR2 (germline): SGHRS, YFSETQ. V lost 4 bases and J lost 3; bases outside the gene matches: 9. This CDR3 is CASSRSSGTSGYEQYF. The CDR3 DNA reads TGCGCCAGCAGCAGGAGTTCCGGGACTAGCGGCTACGAGCAGTACTTC.

This clone appeared a few times. DNA of the CDR3: TGTGCCAGCAGTCGGGACAGCTTGGAGCAGCCCCAGCATTTT. The encoded protein is CASSRDSLEQPQHF. The chain carries TRBV6-5 and TRBJ1-5; 7 nucleotides agree with TRBD1. V lost 5 bases and J lost 7; bases outside the gene matches: 8. CDR3 size: 14 residues. The V gene's germline CDR1 is MNHEY and CDR2 SVGAGI.

The chain employs TRBV6-5 and TRBJ1-6; possible D gene TRBD1, 5 bases. This CDR3 has 16 amino acids. Looked up from germline, CDR1 is MNHEY and CDR2 is SVGAGI. V dropped 4 bases and J dropped 2 bases, with 12 bases sitting between them. The CDR3 loop is CASSSGPGPYNSPLHF. The DNA for the CDR3 is TGTGCCAGCAGTTCAGGGCCAGGGCCCTATAATTCACCCCTCCACTTT.

This chain uses TRBV18 with TRBJ2-7; TRBD2 might be the D (5 bases). V was shortened by 2 bases and J by 5 bases, with 16 bases between the two germline ends. Germline V gene lookup returns CDR1 KGHSH and CDR2 LQKENI. The length of the CDR3 is 15 residues. CDR3 nucleotides: TGTGCCAGCTCACCATTCTGGCAGGAGGTACACGAGCAGTACTTC. This sequence encodes CASSPFWQEVHEQYF. Using reference TRBV18 and TRBJ2-7 for the parts outside the CDR3, the full variable domain is NAGVMQNPRHLVRRRGQEARLRCSPMKGHSHVYWYRQLPEEGLKFMVYLQKENIIDESGMPKERFSAEFPKEGPSILRIQQVVRGDSAAYFCASSPFWQEVHEQYFGPGTRLTVT.

V usage is TRBV27 and J usage is TRBJ2-3; D is possibly TRBD2 (5 bases). Germline loops: CDR1 MNHEY, CDR2 SMNVEV (reference sequence). The CDR3 is 11 residues long. V lost 9 bases to trimming and J lost 9 bases, with 13 bases between them. The CDR3 loop is CASAERRTQYF. The CDR3 DNA reads as TGTGCCAGTGCTGAAAGGAGGACGCAGTATTTT.

This clone was seen a single time. The chain employs TRBV5-5 and TRBJ2-7; D might be TRBD2 (5 bases). The germline CDR1 and CDR2 sequences are SGHKS and YYEKEE (reference sequence). The CDR3 spans 15 residues. The V and J ends lost 0 bases and 0 bases respectively, with 10 bases between them. CDR3 nucleotide sequence: TGTGCCAGCAGCTTGGGAGCGGTGAGCTCCTACGAGCAGTACTTC. Its protein is CASSLGAVSSYEQYF.

The chain couples TRBV4-3 to TRBJ2-7; 11 positions match TRBD2. The CDR3 has 17 residues. CDR1 is LGHNA and CDR2 is YSLEER in the germline V gene. V shed 7 bases and J 1 base; nucleotides not matched to a gene: 12. CDR3 nucleotide sequence: TGCGCCAGCACCCCAACGCCGGGACTAGCGGTTTCCTACGAGCAGTACTTC. Translated: CASTPTPGLAVSYEQYF.